Listed below are T cell receptor beta chains from one sample, sequenced in a study of T cells in Graves' hyperthyroidism and ophthalmopathy. TCRdb called the multiplex PCR reads again in MiXCR, with one record for every CDR3 protein. The sample lists approximately 400,000 distinct CDR3 sequences; approximately 20% were seen once. Sequenced sample: blood. These receptors were collected from a woman under 30 with Graves' hyperthyroidism. Both conserved end residues are part of each CDR3. The order of the fields is D gene, V gene, J gene, clone size, CDR3 DNA, CDR3 protein. The D gene is left open where the match is weak. Rows may omit the clone size; those that give it use once, few, many or a size class.

D gene: TRBD1
V gene: TRBV18
J gene: TRBJ2-5
clone size: many
CDR3 DNA: TGTGCCAGCTCCCCGAGGCAGGGGGACGGGACCCAGTACTTC
CDR3 protein: CASSPRQGDGTQYF

D gene: .
V gene: TRBV3-1
J gene: TRBJ1-2
clone size: many
CDR3 DNA: TGTGCCAGCAGCCAAGATCCCCGGGGGGCGAATGGCTACACCTTC
CDR3 protein: CASSQDPRGANGYTF

D gene: .
V gene: TRBV4-2
J gene: TRBJ2-5
clone size: many
CDR3 DNA: TGTGCCAGCAGCCAAGATTTCAGCGATGGAACCCAGTACTTC
CDR3 protein: CASSQDFSDGTQYF

D gene: .
V gene: TRBV30
J gene: TRBJ1-5
clone size: many
CDR3 DNA: TGTGCCTGGAGTGTACAAGGGGACTATAGGAAGCCCCAGCATTTT
CDR3 protein: CAWSVQGDYRKPQHF

D gene: .
V gene: TRBV2
J gene: TRBJ1-5
clone size: many
CDR3 DNA: TGTGCCAGCAGTGAACAGCCTTATAGCAATCAGCCCCAGCATTTT
CDR3 protein: CASSEQPYSNQPQHF

D gene: .
V gene: TRBV28
J gene: TRBJ2-5
clone size: many
CDR3 DNA: TGTGCCAGCAGTTTAATCGGCGGGCCTAGAGAGACCCAGTACTTC
CDR3 protein: CASSLIGGPRETQYF

D gene: TRBD2
V gene: TRBV6-5
J gene: TRBJ2-5
clone size: .
CDR3 DNA: TGTGCCAGCAGTTTCCGACTAGCGGGGGCCCACCAAGAGACCCAGTACTTC
CDR3 protein: CASSFRLAGAHQETQYF

D gene: TRBD1
V gene: TRBV28
J gene: TRBJ2-7
clone size: many
CDR3 DNA: TGTGCCAGCAGTTTAGGGGGACAGGGGGGCTTCTACGAGCAGTACTTC
CDR3 protein: CASSLGGQGGFYEQYF

D gene: TRBD2
V gene: TRBV12-3/TRBV12-4
J gene: TRBJ2-7
clone size: many
CDR3 DNA: TGTGCCAGCAGCCCGACTAGCGGGGGGTCGGGCGAGCAGTACTTC
CDR3 protein: CASSPTSGGSGEQYF

D gene: TRBD1
V gene: TRBV12-3/TRBV12-4
J gene: TRBJ1-2
clone size: many
CDR3 DNA: TGTGCCAGCAGTTGGGGACAGGGGGATGGCTACACCTTC
CDR3 protein: CASSWGQGDGYTF

D gene: .
V gene: TRBV18
J gene: TRBJ2-7
clone size: few
CDR3 DNA: TGTGCCAGCTCGCGGGCGGCTATGCGGAGCTCCTACGAGCAGTACTTC
CDR3 protein: CASSRAAMRSSYEQYF

D gene: .
V gene: TRBV4-2
J gene: TRBJ1-1
clone size: many
CDR3 DNA: TGTGCCAGCAGCCAAGATGAGGGTCTAGCTTTCTTT
CDR3 protein: CASSQDEGLAFF

D gene: .
V gene: TRBV7-3
J gene: TRBJ2-2
clone size: many
CDR3 DNA: TGTGCCAGCAGCTCTTTCGACGAAACCGGGGAGCTGTTTTTT
CDR3 protein: CASSSFDETGELFF

D gene: .
V gene: TRBV20-1
J gene: TRBJ1-1
clone size: many
CDR3 DNA: TGCAGTGCTAGAGCGGGCTGGAACACTGAAGCTTTCTTT
CDR3 protein: CSARAGWNTEAFF

D gene: .
V gene: TRBV12-3/TRBV12-4
J gene: TRBJ1-1
clone size: many
CDR3 DNA: TGTGCCAGCAGTCGGACGGGGCAGTGGGGGGCGAGGGACACTGAAGCTTTCTTT
CDR3 protein: CASSRTGQWGARDTEAFF

D gene: .
V gene: TRBV6-5
J gene: TRBJ1-1
clone size: many
CDR3 DNA: TGTGCCAGCAGTTACATACGGTCCTCTGAAGCTTTCTTT
CDR3 protein: CASSYIRSSEAFF

D gene: TRBD1
V gene: TRBV6-1
J gene: TRBJ1-5
clone size: .
CDR3 DNA: TGTGCCACCGCGGACAGGGAATCTCAGCCTCAGCATTTT
CDR3 protein: CATADRESQPQHF

D gene: .
V gene: TRBV28
J gene: TRBJ2-6
clone size: few
CDR3 DNA: TGTGCCAGCAGGGGCAGAAACTCTGGGGCCAACGTCCTGACTTTC
CDR3 protein: CASRGRNSGANVLTF

D gene: .
V gene: TRBV2
J gene: TRBJ2-4
clone size: many
CDR3 DNA: TGTGCCAGCAACTCAGTACTAGCCAAAAACATTCAGTACTTC
CDR3 protein: CASNSVLAKNIQYF

D gene: .
V gene: TRBV6-1
J gene: TRBJ2-5
clone size: many
CDR3 DNA: TGTGCCAGCAGCCTATCCTTAGAGACCCAGTACTTC
CDR3 protein: CASSLSLETQYF

D gene: .
V gene: TRBV29-1
J gene: TRBJ2-4
clone size: .
CDR3 DNA: TGCAGCGTTGGAGGACTAGCCAAAAACATTCAGTACTTC
CDR3 protein: CSVGGLAKNIQYF

D gene: .
V gene: TRBV7-2
J gene: TRBJ1-5
clone size: few
CDR3 DNA: TGTGCCAGCAGCCCTGAATCTGGATGGGATCAGCCCCAGCATTTT
CDR3 protein: CASSPESGWDQPQHF

D gene: .
V gene: TRBV4-1
J gene: TRBJ1-5
clone size: many
CDR3 DNA: TGCGCCAGCAGCCCCCCCAGGGCTGGTCAGCCCCAGCATTTT
CDR3 protein: CASSPPRAGQPQHF

D gene: TRBD2
V gene: TRBV4-2
J gene: TRBJ2-2
clone size: .
CDR3 DNA: TGTGCCAGCAGCCAAGATGGACTAGCGGGGGGGCCGTACACCGGGGAGCTGTTTTTT
CDR3 protein: CASSQDGLAGGPYTGELFF

D gene: .
V gene: TRBV6-2/TRBV6-3
J gene: TRBJ2-5
clone size: many
CDR3 DNA: TGTGCCAGCAGGGAGGGACACCGGGCGGAGACCCAGTACTTC
CDR3 protein: CASREGHRAETQYF

D gene: TRBD1
V gene: TRBV7-2
J gene: TRBJ2-7
clone size: many
CDR3 DNA: TGTGCCAGCAGCTTAGTCCAGGGGGCGTTCAACGAGCAGTACTTC
CDR3 protein: CASSLVQGAFNEQYF

D gene: .
V gene: TRBV24-1
J gene: TRBJ2-5
clone size: many
CDR3 DNA: TGTGCCACCAGTGACCTTGCGCGGGGACGGGAGACCCAGTACTTC
CDR3 protein: CATSDLARGRETQYF

D gene: .
V gene: TRBV6-1
J gene: TRBJ1-6
clone size: many
CDR3 DNA: TGTGCCTGTACCGGACAAAATAATTCACCCCTCCACTTT
CDR3 protein: CACTGQNNSPLHF

D gene: .
V gene: TRBV15
J gene: TRBJ1-1
clone size: many
CDR3 DNA: TGTGCCACCAGCAGTGACCCGCTTCAGGTCCCGATGGCTTTCTTT
CDR3 protein: CATSSDPLQVPMAFF

D gene: TRBD1
V gene: TRBV5-1
J gene: TRBJ2-7
clone size: many
CDR3 DNA: TGCGCCAGCAGCTTGGTTGGGACAGTACCCTACGAGCAGTACTTC
CDR3 protein: CASSLVGTVPYEQYF

D gene: TRBD1
V gene: TRBV7-2
J gene: TRBJ1-1
clone size: many
CDR3 DNA: TGTGCCAGCAGCAAAGTCGGGACAGGGAAAAACACTGAAGCTTTCTTT
CDR3 protein: CASSKVGTGKNTEAFF

D gene: .
V gene: TRBV7-6
J gene: TRBJ1-2
clone size: many
CDR3 DNA: TGTGCCAGCAGCTTAGGGGAGGGGCAGGGCTACACCTTC
CDR3 protein: CASSLGEGQGYTF

D gene: TRBD1
V gene: TRBV18
J gene: TRBJ1-2
clone size: few
CDR3 DNA: TGTGCCAGCTCCAAAGGCCCCCAAACAGGGGGTCGTGGCTACACCTTC
CDR3 protein: CASSKGPQTGGRGYTF

D gene: .
V gene: TRBV20-1
J gene: TRBJ2-5
clone size: many
CDR3 DNA: TGCAGTGCTAGAGACACCCTACAACGGGGTAGGGAGACCCAGTACTTC
CDR3 protein: CSARDTLQRGRETQYF

D gene: .
V gene: TRBV7-8
J gene: TRBJ1-2
clone size: many
CDR3 DNA: TGTGCCAGCAGCTTGTTAGGGCGAGGTGGCTACACCTTC
CDR3 protein: CASSLLGRGGYTF

D gene: .
V gene: TRBV11-2
J gene: TRBJ1-1
clone size: many
CDR3 DNA: TGTGCCAGCACTCGGGATTGGAACACTGAAGCTTTCTTT
CDR3 protein: CASTRDWNTEAFF

D gene: .
V gene: TRBV14
J gene: TRBJ2-5
clone size: many
CDR3 DNA: TGTGCCAGCAGCCACCTACGGACGGGACAAGAGACCCAGTACTTC
CDR3 protein: CASSHLRTGQETQYF

D gene: TRBD1
V gene: TRBV12-3/TRBV12-4
J gene: TRBJ1-1
clone size: many
CDR3 DNA: TGTGCCAGCAGTTTAAGTCAGGGGGCGAGGACTGAAGCTTTCTTT
CDR3 protein: CASSLSQGARTEAFF

D gene: .
V gene: TRBV2
J gene: TRBJ1-4
clone size: many
CDR3 DNA: TGTGCCAGCAGTGAGAGACGCCTGTTTTTT
CDR3 protein: CASSERRLFF